Presented here are 2 T cell receptor beta chains from one specimen sequenced in a study of T-cell memory formation after mild COVID-19. TCRdb re-analysed the 5' RACE reads in MiXCR, keeping a single row per CDR3 protein. The table records over 400,000 distinct CDR3 sequences, 20% to 30% of them present only once. The sequenced sample was PBMCs or a T cell subset sorted from them (not recorded which). Receptor source: an adult woman who had mild COVID-19 (a few samples of this study predate the infection). Cell type and time point are not known.

This clonotype was picked up a small number of times. The chain combines TRBV12-3 or TRBV12-4 with TRBJ2-1; 8 bases are shared with TRBD1. This CDR3 has 17 residues. J gave up 0 bases and V 6 bases, and 10 bases lay outside the gene matches. The CDR3 loop is CASSLDRVTPSYNEQFF. The CDR3 nucleotides are TGTGCCAGCAGCTTGGACAGGGTTACGCCCTCCTACAATGAGCAGTTCTTC.

This chain links TRBV20-1 with TRBJ2-7; TRBD2 matches at 10 bases. CDR3 length equals 13 residues. From germline, CDR1 is DFQATT and CDR2 SNEGSKA (reference sequence). V lost 6 bases to trimming and J lost 2 bases; unmatched junction nucleotides: 4. The CDR3 bases are TGCAGTGCGGGGACTAGCGTTGCCTACGAGCAGTACTTC. This translates into CSAGTSVAYEQYF.